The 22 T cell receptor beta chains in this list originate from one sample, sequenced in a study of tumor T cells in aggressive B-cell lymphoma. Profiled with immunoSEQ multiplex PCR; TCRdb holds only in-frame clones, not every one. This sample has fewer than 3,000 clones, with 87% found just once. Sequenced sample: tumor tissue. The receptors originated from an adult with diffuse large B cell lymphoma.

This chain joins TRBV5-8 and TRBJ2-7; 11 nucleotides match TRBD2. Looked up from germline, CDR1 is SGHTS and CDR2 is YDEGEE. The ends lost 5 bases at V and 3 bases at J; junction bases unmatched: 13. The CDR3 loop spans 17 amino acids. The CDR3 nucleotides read TGTGCCAGCAGGGTAAACCCGGGACTAGCGGTTGACTACGAGCAGTACTTC. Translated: CASRVNPGLAVDYEQYF. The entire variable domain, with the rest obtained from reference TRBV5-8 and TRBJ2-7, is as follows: EAGVTQSPTHLIKTRGQQATLRCSPISGHTSVYWYQQALGLGLQFLLWYDEGEERNRGNFPPRFSGRQFPNYSSELNVNALELEDSALYLCASRVNPGLAVDYEQYFGPGTRLTVT.

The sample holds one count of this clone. In DNA form, the CDR3 reads TGTGCCAGCAACTTATTTACTGGAAACACCATATATTTT. It is translated as CASNLFTGNTIYF. This chain uses TRBV6-6 with TRBJ1-3; unclear D gene. Germline CDR1 is MNHNY and CDR2 is SVGAGI (reference sequence). Trimming left V 7 bases short and J 2 bases short, with 9 bases between. The CDR3 is 13 amino acids.

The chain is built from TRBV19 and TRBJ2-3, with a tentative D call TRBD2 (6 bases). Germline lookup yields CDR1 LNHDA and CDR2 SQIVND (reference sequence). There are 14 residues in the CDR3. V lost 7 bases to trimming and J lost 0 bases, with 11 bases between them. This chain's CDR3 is CASTGRESTDTQYF. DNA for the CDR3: TGTGCCAGTACGGGGCGGGAAAGCACAGATACGCAGTATTTT.

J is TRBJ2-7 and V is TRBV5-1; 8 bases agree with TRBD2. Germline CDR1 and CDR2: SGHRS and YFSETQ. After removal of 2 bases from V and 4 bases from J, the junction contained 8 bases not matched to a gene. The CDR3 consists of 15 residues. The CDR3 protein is CASSLLASGYYEQYF. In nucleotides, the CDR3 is TGCGCCAGCAGCTTACTCGCTAGCGGGTATTACGAGCAGTACTTC.

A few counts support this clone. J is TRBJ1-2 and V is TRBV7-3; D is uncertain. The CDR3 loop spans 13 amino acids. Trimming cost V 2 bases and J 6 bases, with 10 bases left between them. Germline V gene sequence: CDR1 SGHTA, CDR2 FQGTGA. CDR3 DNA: TGTGCCAGCAGCTTAGACGGCAGGCATGGCTACACCTTC. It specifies CASSLDGRHGYTF. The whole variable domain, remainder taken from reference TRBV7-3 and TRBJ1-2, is GAGVSQTPSNKVTEKGKYVELRCDPISGHTALYWYRQSLGQGPEFLIYFQGTGAADDSGLPNDRFFAVRPEGSVSTLKIQRTERGDSAVYLCASSLDGRHGYTFGSGTRLTVV.

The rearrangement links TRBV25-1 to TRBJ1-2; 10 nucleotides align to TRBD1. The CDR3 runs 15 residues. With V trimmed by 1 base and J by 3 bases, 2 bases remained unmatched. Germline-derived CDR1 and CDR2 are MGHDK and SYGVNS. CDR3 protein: CASSEWGTGDYGYTF. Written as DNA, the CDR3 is TGTGCCAGCAGTGAATGGGGGACAGGGGACTATGGCTACACCTTC.

The DNA of the CDR3 is TGTGCCAGCAGCTTATACGGGATCTCCTACGAGCAGTACTTC. As protein: CASSLYGISYEQYF. The V gene is TRBV7-8, the J gene TRBJ2-7; D possibly corresponds to TRBD2 (5 bases). This CDR3 comprises 14 residues. V was pared by 2 bases and J by 0 bases, with 8 bases between. Germline CDR1 SGHVS, CDR2 FQNEAQ.

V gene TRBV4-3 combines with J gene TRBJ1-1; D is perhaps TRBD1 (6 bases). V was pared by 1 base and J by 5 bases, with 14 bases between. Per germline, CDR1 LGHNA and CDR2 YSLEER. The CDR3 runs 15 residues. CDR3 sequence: CASSQGSGAKTEAFF. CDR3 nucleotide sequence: TGCGCCAGCAGCCAAGGCTCAGGGGCCAAGACTGAAGCTTTCTTT.

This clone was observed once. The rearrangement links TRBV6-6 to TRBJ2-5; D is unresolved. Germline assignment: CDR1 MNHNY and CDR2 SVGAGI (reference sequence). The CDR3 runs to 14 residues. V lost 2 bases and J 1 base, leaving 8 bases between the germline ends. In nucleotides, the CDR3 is TGTGCCAGCAGTTACGACTCTATCCAAGAGACCCAGTACTTC. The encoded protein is CASSYDSIQETQYF.

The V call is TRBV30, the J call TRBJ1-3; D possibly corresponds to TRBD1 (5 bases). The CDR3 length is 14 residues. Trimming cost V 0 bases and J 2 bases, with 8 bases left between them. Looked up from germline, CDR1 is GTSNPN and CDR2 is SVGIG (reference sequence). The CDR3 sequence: CAWSVAGAGNTIYF. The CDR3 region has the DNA TGTGCCTGGAGTGTAGCGGGGGCTGGAAACACCATATATTTT. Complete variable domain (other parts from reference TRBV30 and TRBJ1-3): SQTIHQWPATLVQPVGSPLSLECTVEGTSNPNLYWYRQAAGRGLQLLFYSVGIGQISSEVPQNLSASRPQDRQFILSSKKLLLSDSGFYLCAWSVAGAGNTIYFGEGSWLTVV.

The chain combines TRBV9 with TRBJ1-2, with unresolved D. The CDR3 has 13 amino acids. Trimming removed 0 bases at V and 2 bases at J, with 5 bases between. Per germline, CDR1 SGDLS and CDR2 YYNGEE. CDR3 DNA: TGTGCCAGCAGCGTAGGGCAGAACTATGGCTACACCTTC. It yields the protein CASSVGQNYGYTF.

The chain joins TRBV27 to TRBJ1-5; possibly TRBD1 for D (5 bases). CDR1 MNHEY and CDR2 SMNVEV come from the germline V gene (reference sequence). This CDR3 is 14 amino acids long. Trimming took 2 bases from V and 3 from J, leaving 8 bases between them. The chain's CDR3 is CASSLQGPNQPQHF. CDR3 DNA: TGTGCCAGCAGTTTACAGGGCCCCAATCAGCCCCAGCATTTT.

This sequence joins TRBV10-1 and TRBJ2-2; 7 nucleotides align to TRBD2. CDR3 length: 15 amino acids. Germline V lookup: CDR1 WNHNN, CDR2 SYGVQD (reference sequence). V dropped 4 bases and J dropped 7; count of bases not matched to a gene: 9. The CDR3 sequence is CASSATGGVDGELFF. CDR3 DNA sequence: TGCGCCAGCAGTGCGACGGGAGGAGTTGACGGGGAGCTGTTTTTT.

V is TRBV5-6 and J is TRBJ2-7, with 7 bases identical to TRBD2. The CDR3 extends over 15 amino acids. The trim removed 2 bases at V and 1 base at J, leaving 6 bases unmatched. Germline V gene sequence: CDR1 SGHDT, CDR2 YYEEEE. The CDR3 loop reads CASSFLAVKSYEQYF. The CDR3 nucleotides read TGTGCCAGCAGCTTTCTAGCGGTCAAATCCTACGAGCAGTACTTC. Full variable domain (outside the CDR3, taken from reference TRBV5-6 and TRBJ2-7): DAGVTQSPTHLIKTRGQQVTLRCSPKSGHDTVSWYQQALGQGPQFIFQYYEEEERQRGNFPDRFSGHQFPNYSSELNVNALLLGDSALYLCASSFLAVKSYEQYFGPGTRLTVT.

In DNA form, the CDR3 reads TGTGCCAGCAGCACCGGGGGATTCGAAGCTTTCTTT. Its protein is CASSTGGFEAFF. The gene calls are TRBV5-4 and TRBJ1-1; TRBD1 is a possible D gene (5 bases). The germline V gene encodes CDR1 SGHNT and CDR2 YYREEE (reference sequence). The CDR3 extends over 12 amino acids. V was pared by 4 bases and J by 8 bases, with 12 bases between.

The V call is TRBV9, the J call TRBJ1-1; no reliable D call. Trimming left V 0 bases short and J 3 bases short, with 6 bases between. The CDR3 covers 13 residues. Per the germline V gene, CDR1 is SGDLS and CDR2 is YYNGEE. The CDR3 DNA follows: TGTGCCAGCAGCGTAGCTACGGACACTGAAGCTTTCTTT. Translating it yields CASSVATDTEAFF.

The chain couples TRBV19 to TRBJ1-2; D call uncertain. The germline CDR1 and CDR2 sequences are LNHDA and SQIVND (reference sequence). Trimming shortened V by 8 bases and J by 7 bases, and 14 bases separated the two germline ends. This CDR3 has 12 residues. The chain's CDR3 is CASGLQTRGYTF. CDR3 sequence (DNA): TGTGCCAGTGGACTGCAAACTCGTGGCTACACCTTC.

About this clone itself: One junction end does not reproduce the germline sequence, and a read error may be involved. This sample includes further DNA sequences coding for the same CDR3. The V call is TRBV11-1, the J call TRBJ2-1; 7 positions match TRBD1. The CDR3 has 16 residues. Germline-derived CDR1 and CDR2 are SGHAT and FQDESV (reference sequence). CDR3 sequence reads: CASSPHRGALNNEQFF. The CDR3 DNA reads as TGTGCCAGCAGCCCTCACAGGGGTGCCCTGAACAATGAACAGTTCTTC.

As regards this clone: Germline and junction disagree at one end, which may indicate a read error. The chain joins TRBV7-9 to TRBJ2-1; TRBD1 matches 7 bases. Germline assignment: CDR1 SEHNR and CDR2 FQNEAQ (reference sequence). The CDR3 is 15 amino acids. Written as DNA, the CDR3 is TGTGCCAGCAACTTATCCCAGACAGGGTGGGCTGAGCAGTTCTTC. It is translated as CASNLSQTGWAEQFF.

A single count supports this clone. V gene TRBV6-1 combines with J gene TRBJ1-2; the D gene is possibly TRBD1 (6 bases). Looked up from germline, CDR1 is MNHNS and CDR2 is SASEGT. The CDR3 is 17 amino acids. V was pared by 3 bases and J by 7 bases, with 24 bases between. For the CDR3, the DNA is TGTGCCAGCAGTGACTTCGCTCCAGGGGCCGGGGTGGGTGGCTACACCTTC. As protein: CASSDFAPGAGVGGYTF.

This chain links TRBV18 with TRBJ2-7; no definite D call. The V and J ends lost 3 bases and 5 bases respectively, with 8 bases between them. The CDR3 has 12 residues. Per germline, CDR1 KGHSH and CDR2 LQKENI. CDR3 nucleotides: TGTGCCAGCTCACCTTCGTTTGACGAGCAGTACTTC. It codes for CASSPSFDEQYF.

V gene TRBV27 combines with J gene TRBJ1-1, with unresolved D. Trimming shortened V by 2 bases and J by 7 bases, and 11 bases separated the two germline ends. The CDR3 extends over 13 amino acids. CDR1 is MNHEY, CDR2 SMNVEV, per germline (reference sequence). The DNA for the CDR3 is TGTGCCAGCAGTTTAAGGGAGAACTTTGAAGCTTTCTTT. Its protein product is CASSLRENFEAFF.